This T cell receptor (beta chain) was documented in a study of shared T cell receptors in the human thymus. V lost 0 bases, J lost 0 bases, and 3 bases stayed unmatched. Germline V gene lookup returns CDR1 SGHNT and CDR2 YYREEE (reference sequence). There are 16 residues in the CDR3. The assay was immunoSEQ multiplex PCR, and TCRdb's table has in-frame clones only and misses some. Altogether roughly 710,000 clones are present, approximately 83% being singletons, with the ten largest covering roughly 0.01%. This sample was also put to use in a study of human thymus T cells. Turning to that study: Thymus tissue was removed during corrective cardiac surgery. Across thymic and blood repertoires, the usage of V and J genes appeared to be biased. Related research has reported that thymic repertoires overlap highly among unrelated individuals.

The rearrangement uses TRBV5-4 and TRBJ2-3; 8 positions match TRBD2. The specimen was thymocytes. The sequence was collected from a girl less than two years old with a congenital heart defect. CDR3 nucleotides: TGTGCCAGCAGCTTGGTCCTAGCGGGTAGCACAGATACGCAGTATTTT. This gives the protein CASSLVLAGSTDTQYF.